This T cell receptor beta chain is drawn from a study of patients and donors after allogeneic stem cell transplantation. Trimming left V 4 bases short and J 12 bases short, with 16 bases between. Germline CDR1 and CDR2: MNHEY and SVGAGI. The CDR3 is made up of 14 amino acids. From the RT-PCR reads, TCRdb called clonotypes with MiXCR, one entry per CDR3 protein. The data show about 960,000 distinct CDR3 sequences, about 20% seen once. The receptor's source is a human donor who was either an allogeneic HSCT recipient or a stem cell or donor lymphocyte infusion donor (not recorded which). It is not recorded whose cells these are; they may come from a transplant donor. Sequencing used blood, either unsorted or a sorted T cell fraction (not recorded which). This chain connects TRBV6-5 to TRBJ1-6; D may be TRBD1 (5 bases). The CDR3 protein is CASSFRDGVEPLHF. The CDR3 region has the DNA TGTGCCAGCAGTTTCCGGGACGGGGTAGAACCCCTCCACTTT.